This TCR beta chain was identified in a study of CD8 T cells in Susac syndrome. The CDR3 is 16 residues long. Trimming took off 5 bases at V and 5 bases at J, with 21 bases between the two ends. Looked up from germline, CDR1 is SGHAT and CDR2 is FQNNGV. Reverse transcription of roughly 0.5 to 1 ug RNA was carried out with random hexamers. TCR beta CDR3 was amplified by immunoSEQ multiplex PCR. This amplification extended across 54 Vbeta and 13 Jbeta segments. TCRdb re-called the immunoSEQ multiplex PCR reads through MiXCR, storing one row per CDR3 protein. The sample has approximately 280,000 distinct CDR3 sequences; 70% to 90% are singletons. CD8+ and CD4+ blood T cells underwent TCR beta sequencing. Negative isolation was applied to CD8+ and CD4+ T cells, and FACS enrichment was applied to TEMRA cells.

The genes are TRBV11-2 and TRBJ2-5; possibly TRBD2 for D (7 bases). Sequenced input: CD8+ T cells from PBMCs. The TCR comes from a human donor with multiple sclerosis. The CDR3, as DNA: TGTGCCAGCAGCACCCGACAGGCGCGGGAGAGGGAGACCCAGTACTTC. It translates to CASSTRQARERETQYF.